This T cell receptor (beta chain) stems from a study of response to subunit inactivated influenza vaccine. General observations from the study: T cells newly recruited by each seasonal influenza vaccination are few, the authors suggested.

TCRdb itself ran the RT-PCR reads through MiXCR, one entry per CDR3 protein. The sample holds 500,000 to 550,000 distinct CDR3 sequences, approximately 7.1% seen once. V lost 6 bases and J lost 6; bases outside the gene matches: 10. Germline V gene lookup returns CDR1 DFQATT and CDR2 SNEGSKA (reference sequence). This CDR3 contains 14 residues. As for this clonotype: Its antigen is unidentified.

The sequence derives from a man aged 50 to 69 who received an inactivated influenza vaccine. The chain combines TRBV20-1 with TRBJ2-2; 7 bases agree with TRBD1. The sequencing here drew on PBMCs from blood, taken around 2 years after vaccination. CDR3 DNA: TGCAGTGCCCTGACAGGGAAGGGGGCCGGGGAGCTGTTTTTT. Translated, it gives CSALTGKGAGELFF.